These 17 T cell receptor beta chains were all obtained from the same sample, sequenced in a study of blood T cell repertoires in COVID-19. Some clones are missing from TCRdb's copy, which holds only in-frame ones; the method was immunoSEQ multiplex PCR. The data hold approximately 280,000 clones, with 85% observed a single time. The sequenced sample consisted of PBMCs or T cells enriched from blood (not recorded which). The receptors originated from a woman aged 45 to 65 who had recovered from COVID-19.

The CDR3 nucleotides are TGCGCCAGCAGCTTGGATCGAGCTGTGGGGGGCACTGAAGCTTTCTTT. Its protein product is CASSLDRAVGGTEAFF. The chain links TRBV5-1 to TRBJ1-1; maybe TRBD1 (5 bases). The V end lost 0 bases, the J end lost 4 bases, and 16 bases lay between the germline ends. The CDR3 is 16 residues long. Per germline, CDR1 SGHRS and CDR2 YFSETQ.

V is TRBV7-3 and J is TRBJ1-1; tentative D call: TRBD1 (5 bases). V lost 5 bases, J lost 4 bases, and 17 bases lay in between. The CDR3 contains 15 residues. The germline V gene encodes CDR1 SGHTA and CDR2 FQGTGA. The CDR3 sequence is CASSPSGLGATEAFF. CDR3 DNA: TGTGCCAGCAGCCCCTCGGGACTGGGAGCCACTGAAGCTTTCTTT.

The V gene is TRBV3-1 (or the pseudogene TRBV3-2), the J gene TRBJ2-7; D unresolved. Looked up from germline, CDR1 is LGHDT and CDR2 is YNNKEL (reference sequence). The CDR3 loop spans 15 amino acids. Trimming stripped 4 bases from V and 3 bases from J, with 16 bases between. The CDR3 sequence is CASSLTGGTLYEQYF. The DNA of the CDR3 is TGTGCCAGCAGCCTCACCGGTGGTACTCTCTACGAGCAGTACTTC.

This clone has just one count. The V and J genes are TRBV3-1 (or the pseudogene TRBV3-2) and TRBJ1-6; 8 nucleotides match TRBD1. Germline V lookup: CDR1 LGHDT, CDR2 YNNKEL (reference sequence). This CDR3 has 15 residues. The trim removed 4 bases at V and 7 bases at J, leaving 6 bases unmatched. The CDR3 region has the DNA TGTGCCAGCAGCCCCTGGGACAGGATGAATTCACCCCTCCACTTT. This translates into CASSPWDRMNSPLHF.

The chain has TRBV4-3 and TRBJ2-2, with 7 bases matching TRBD2. This CDR3 is 18 amino acids long. CDR1 and CDR2 from the germline V gene are LGHNA and YSLEER. V lost 0 bases and J lost 7; bases outside the gene matches: 14. The CDR3 sequence: CASSQDNPLAVSSGELFF. DNA for the CDR3: TGCGCCAGCAGCCAAGATAATCCCCTAGCGGTATCTAGCGGGGAGCTGTTTTTT.

The chain's CDR3 is CASRAGKGGSPLHF. The CDR3 DNA sequence: TGTGCCAGCAGGGCCGGCAAGGGAGGATCACCCCTCCACTTT. This rearrangement joins TRBV9 to TRBJ1-6; D is unclear. The V end was cut by 5 bases, the J end by 10 bases, with 16 bases between. CDR3 size: 14 residues. Germline V gene lookup returns CDR1 SGDLS and CDR2 YYNGEE.

V usage is TRBV5-1 and J usage is TRBJ2-5; 10 bases fit TRBD1. Trimming took 3 bases from V and 3 from J; bases not matched to a gene: 8. The CDR3 is 16 amino acids. Germline V lookup: CDR1 SGHRS, CDR2 YFSETQ. In DNA form, the CDR3 reads TGCGCCAGCAGCTCGGGACAGGGGAGCCGCGAAGAGACCCAGTACTTC. It encodes CASSSGQGSREETQYF.

The genes are TRBV12-3 or TRBV12-4 and TRBJ1-5; 9 bases are shared with TRBD1. The ends lost 5 bases at V and 15 bases at J; junction bases unmatched: 8. The CDR3 sequence is 12 residues long. The CDR3 is CASSHTGTGLHF. CDR3 in DNA: TGTGCCAGCAGTCACACCGGGACAGGGCTGCATTTT.

This chain uses TRBV18 with TRBJ1-2, with TRBD1 matching over 9 bases. The junction had 6 bases not matched to a gene; V was cut back by 3 bases and J by 7 bases. The germline gives CDR1 KGHSH, CDR2 LQKENI. The CDR3 extends over 14 amino acids. In nucleotides, the CDR3 is TGTGCCAGCTCACCCTCTGGACAGGGGACTGGCTACACCTTC. Residues: CASSPSGQGTGYTF.

The chain has TRBV11-2 and TRBJ1-1, with 9 bases matching TRBD1. The CDR3 runs 13 residues. V lost 1 base to trimming and J lost 9 bases; unmatched junction nucleotides: 3. From germline, CDR1 is SGHAT and CDR2 FQNNGV. The CDR3: CASSLGDRVKAFF. The CDR3 DNA reads TGTGCCAGCAGCTTAGGGGACAGGGTTAAAGCTTTCTTT.

This sequence joins TRBV30 and TRBJ1-2; 8 positions match TRBD1. The CDR3 has 13 residues. The J segment lost 7 bases and the V segment lost 8 bases, leaving 12 bases of the junction unmatched. Germline lookup yields CDR1 GTSNPN and CDR2 SVGIG (reference sequence). The CDR3 DNA sequence: TGTGCCGGAAGACAGGGGTTGAGCAGTGGCTACACCTTC. Translated: CAGRQGLSSGYTF.

V is TRBV9 and J is TRBJ2-5, with 7 nucleotides matching TRBD2. Germline V lookup: CDR1 SGDLS, CDR2 YYNGEE. Germline trimming cut 0 bases from V and 5 bases from J; bases unmatched to any gene: 10. The CDR3 totals 16 residues. CDR3 region: CASSVGGGTPGETQYF. CDR3 DNA: TGTGCCAGCAGCGTAGGGGGAGGGACGCCCGGGGAGACCCAGTACTTC.

The CDR3 protein is CASSPSGGQGIITDTQYF. As DNA, the CDR3 is TGTGCCAGCAGCCCGTCGGGGGGACAGGGGATAATCACAGATACGCAGTATTTT. The chain combines TRBV11-3 with TRBJ2-3, with 10 bases fitting TRBD1. The CDR3 is 18 residues long. The germline gives CDR1 SGHNT, CDR2 YENEEA. J lost 2 bases, V lost 5 bases, and 13 bases had no gene match.

This chain connects TRBV19 to TRBJ2-3; D is uncertain. The CDR3 is made up of 12 amino acids. The germline V and J ends were trimmed by 3 bases and 4 bases, with 5 bases remaining between them. Germline CDR1 and CDR2: LNHDA and SQIVND (reference sequence). This chain's CDR3 is CASSIRADTQYF. DNA of the CDR3: TGTGCCAGTAGTATCCGGGCAGATACGCAGTATTTT.

The genes are TRBV7-3 and TRBJ2-1, with 13 nucleotides matching TRBD2. Per germline, CDR1 SGHTA and CDR2 FQGTGA. This CDR3 is 15 amino acids long. The V gene end was trimmed by 5 bases and the J gene end by 6 bases; junction bases not matched to a gene: 4. The CDR3 loop reads CASSPRTSGGNEQFF. Here the CDR3 DNA reads TGTGCCAGCAGCCCACGGACTAGCGGGGGCAATGAGCAGTTCTTC. Full variable domain (rest looked up from reference TRBV7-3 and TRBJ2-1): GAGVSQTPSNKVTEKGKYVELRCDPISGHTALYWYRQSLGQGPEFLIYFQGTGAADDSGLPNDRFFAVRPEGSVSTLKIQRTERGDSAVYLCASSPRTSGGNEQFFGPGTRLTVL.

The chain joins TRBV5-1 to TRBJ1-5; 7 nucleotides match TRBD1. The CDR3 sequence is 15 residues long. The V and J ends lost 4 bases and 0 bases, in that order; junction bases with no gene match: 4. Germline V gene lookup returns CDR1 SGHRS and CDR2 YFSETQ. In nucleotides, the CDR3 is TGCGCCAGCAGCACAGGGGATTATAGCAATCAGCCCCAGCATTTT. This codes for CASSTGDYSNQPQHF.

The chain uses TRBV27 and TRBJ2-6; TRBD1 might be the D (6 bases). There are 18 residues in the CDR3. V was shortened by 6 bases and J by 0 bases, with 18 bases between the two germline ends. Germline CDR1 MNHEY, CDR2 SMNVEV (reference sequence). CDR3 amino acids: CASSPQGFEPSGANVLTF. CDR3 nucleotide sequence: TGTGCCAGCAGCCCCCAGGGGTTTGAACCCTCTGGGGCCAACGTCCTGACTTTC. Supplemented by reference TRBV27 and TRBJ2-6, the full variable domain reads EAQVTQNPRYLITVTGKKLTVTCSQNMNHEYMSWYRQDPGLGLRQIYYSMNVEVTDKGDVPEGYKVSRKEKRNFPLILESPSPNQTSLYFCASSPQGFEPSGANVLTFGAGSRLTVL.